A single sample gave rise to the 10 T cell receptor beta chains below, sequenced in a study of CD8 T cell repertoires and HIV-1 epitope variants. These TCRs are of unknown antigen specificity. Libraries were prepared by immunoSEQ multiplex PCR; TCRdb keeps only in-frame clonotypes and omits some of them. The sample comprises several thousand clones, roughly two thirds of which are singletons, and roughly two fifths rests with the top ten. Sequencing was done on a sample of cultured CD8+ T cells derived from PBMCs. The receptor source for this set is a male donor with HIV.

This clone was found once. The chain recombines TRBV11-2 with TRBJ2-5; a possible D gene is TRBD2 (6 bases). The CDR3 has 16 residues. V gave up 1 base and J gave up 2 bases, with 14 bases separating them. The V gene's germline CDR1 is SGHAT and CDR2 FQNNGV. The CDR3 region is CASSLGAGLGQETQYF. The CDR3 DNA sequence: TGTGCCAGCAGCTTAGGGGCGGGGCTGGGGCAAGAGACCCAGTACTTC.

This chain uses TRBV4-2 with TRBJ2-1; a weak D match, TRBD2 (5 bases). CDR1 LGHNA and CDR2 YNFKEQ come from the germline V gene. Trimming took 0 bases from V and 6 from J, leaving 15 bases between them. CDR3 length equals 16 residues. The CDR3 here is CASSQEISWAGNEQFF. CDR3 sequence (DNA): TGTGCCAGCAGCCAAGAAATCTCTTGGGCGGGCAATGAGCAGTTCTTC.

By frequency in the sample, this clone is large. This chain uses TRBV19 with TRBJ1-5; TRBD1 aligns across 7 bases. The junction had 7 bases not matched to a gene; V was cut back by 7 bases and J by 1 base. The germline V gene has CDR1 LNHDA and CDR2 SQIVND (reference sequence). This CDR3 spans 15 amino acids. The CDR3 reads CASTPDRLSNQPQHF. The CDR3 region has the DNA TGTGCCAGTACCCCGGACAGGTTAAGCAATCAGCCCCAGCATTTT.

The CDR3 loop reads CASSSGTGSSYEQYF. Written as DNA, the CDR3 is TGTGCCAGCAGCTCCGGGACAGGGAGCTCCTACGAGCAGTACTTC. The chain links TRBV5-6 to TRBJ2-7; TRBD1 matches 9 bases. The CDR3 is made up of 15 amino acids. With V trimmed by 3 bases and J by 0 bases, 4 bases remained unmatched. The germline CDR1 and CDR2 sequences are SGHDT and YYEEEE.

The V call is TRBV28, the J call TRBJ2-7, with D tentatively TRBD1 or TRBD2 (5 bases each). Germline V CDR1 and CDR2: MDHEN, SYDVKM. With 5 bases removed from V and 4 bases from J, the gap between germline ends came to 15 bases. The CDR3 loop spans 14 amino acids. CDR3 loop: CASSANLGEYEQYF. CDR3 DNA sequence: TGTGCCAGCAGTGCCAACTTGGGGGAGTACGAGCAGTACTTC. Supplemented by reference TRBV28 and TRBJ2-7, the full variable domain reads DVKVTQSSRYLVKRTGEKVFLECVQDMDHENMFWYRQDPGLGLRLIYFSYDVKMKEKGDIPEGYSVSREKKERFSLILESASTNQTSMYLCASSANLGEYEQYFGPGTRLTVT.

This clone was detected once. The J gene is TRBJ2-5, the V gene TRBV4-2; D perhaps matches TRBD2 (6 bases). Near its end, the DNA agrees better with TRBJ2-7, so the J call may be wrong. The germline CDR1 and CDR2 sequences are LGHNA and YNFKEQ. The CDR3 contains 16 residues. The CDR3 sequence: CASSQSVGSGLNEQYF. CDR3 in DNA: TGTGCCAGCAGCCAATCGGTAGGGAGCGGACTAAACGAGCAGTACTTC.

This clone has only a few counts. The DNA for the CDR3 is TGTGCCAGCAGCTTAACCCGGGACTCCTCCTACGAGCAGTACTTC. It translates to CASSLTRDSSYEQYF. The chain couples TRBV7-2 to TRBJ2-7, with TRBD2 as a possible D gene (6 bases). With 2 bases removed from V and 0 bases from J, the gap between germline ends came to 11 bases. Germline V gene data show CDR1 as SGHTA and CDR2 as FQGNSA. The CDR3 contains 15 residues. The whole variable domain, remainder taken from reference TRBV7-2 and TRBJ2-7, is GAGVSQSPSNKVTEKGKDVELRCDPISGHTALYWYRQSLGQGLEFLIYFQGNSAPDKSGLPSDRFSAERTGGSVSTLTIQRTQQEDSAVYLCASSLTRDSSYEQYFGPGTRLTVT.

The rearrangement links TRBV7-8 to TRBJ2-2; 9 bases map to TRBD1. The CDR3 has 15 residues. CDR1 and CDR2 (germline): SGHVS, FQNEAQ. The V gene end was trimmed by 3 bases and the J gene end by 4 bases; junction bases not matched to a gene: 3. The CDR3 DNA follows: TGTGCCAGCAGCTTGGGGACAGGGCTCACCGGGGAGCTGTTTTTT. This gives the protein CASSLGTGLTGELFF.

This clone was observed a handful of times. The chain uses TRBV9 and TRBJ2-2, with a possible D match to TRBD2 (5 bases). Germline-derived CDR1 and CDR2 are SGDLS and YYNGEE. The V end was cut by 6 bases, the J end by 5 bases, with 11 bases between. CDR3 length: 13 residues. The CDR3 nucleotides read TGTGCCAGCACCCCCCGCGGGACCGGGGAGCTGTTTTTT. Translation: CASTPRGTGELFF.

This clone occurred a few times. This chain uses TRBV28 with TRBJ2-1, with D perhaps matching TRBD1 (5 bases). The CDR3 has 16 amino acids. From germline, CDR1 is MDHEN and CDR2 SYDVKM. V was clipped by 1 base and J by 0 bases, with 10 bases between them. CDR3: CASSLYQGSSYNEQFF. In DNA form, the CDR3 reads TGTGCCAGCAGTTTATACCAGGGAAGCTCCTACAATGAGCAGTTCTTC.